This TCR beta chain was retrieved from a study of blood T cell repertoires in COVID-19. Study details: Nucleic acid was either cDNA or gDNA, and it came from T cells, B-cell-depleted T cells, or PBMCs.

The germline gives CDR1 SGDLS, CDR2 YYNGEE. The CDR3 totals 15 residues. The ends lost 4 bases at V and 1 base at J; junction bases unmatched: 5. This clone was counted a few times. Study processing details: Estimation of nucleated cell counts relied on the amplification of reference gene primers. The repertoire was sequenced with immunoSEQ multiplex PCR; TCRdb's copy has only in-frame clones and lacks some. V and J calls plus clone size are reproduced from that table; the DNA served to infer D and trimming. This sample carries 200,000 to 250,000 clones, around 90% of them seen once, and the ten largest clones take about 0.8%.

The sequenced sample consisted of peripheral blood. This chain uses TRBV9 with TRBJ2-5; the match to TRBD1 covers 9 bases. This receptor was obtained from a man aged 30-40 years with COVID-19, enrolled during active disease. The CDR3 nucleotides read TGTGCCAGCAGCCTCGACAGGGGGATCCAAGAGACCCAGTACTTC. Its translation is CASSLDRGIQETQYF.